A single sample gave rise to the 5 T cell receptor beta chains below, sequenced in a study of T cells after posttransplantation cyclophosphamide. The protocol was immunoSEQ multiplex PCR, while the TCRdb copy is restricted to in-frame clones and leaves out a portion. Singletons are absent from the sample, which has 6,500 to 8,000 clones. Cyclophosphamide on days +3 and +4 followed busulfan-fludarabine conditioning and a marrow graft. Sequenced material: PBMCs, taken around 90 days after allogeneic stem cell transplant with posttransplant cyclophosphamide. All receptors come from a female patient in her 60s who received an allogeneic stem cell transplant from an unrelated donor, was CMV-positive, and had acute GVHD only. Some of these T cells may belong to the graft donor.

This clone came up many times. The J gene is TRBJ1-3, the V gene TRBV12-3 or TRBV12-4; possibly TRBD1 for D (5 bases). CDR3 length: 14 amino acids. The V end lost 6 bases, the J end lost 2 bases, and 11 bases lay between the germline ends. The CDR3 sequence: CASRGDLAGNTIYF. The CDR3 coding sequence is TGTGCCAGCAGGGGGGACTTAGCTGGAAACACCATATATTTT.

This clone was seen only a few times. An end of the junction differs from the germline gene, which may be a read error. V is TRBV29-1 and J is TRBJ1-2; 7 positions agree with TRBD1. There are 14 residues in the CDR3. Germline CDR1 SQVTM, CDR2 ANQGSEA. As DNA, the CDR3 is TGCAGCGTGGGATTCGGGACAGACAACTATCGCTACACCTTC. This translates into CSVGFGTDNYRYTF.

This clone was counted many times. The chain combines TRBV28 with TRBJ2-7; 7 bases line up with TRBD2. Per the germline V gene, CDR1 is MDHEN and CDR2 is SYDVKM. The CDR3 runs to 15 residues. Trimming at V came to 5 bases and at J to 0 bases, leaving 7 bases not matched to a gene. CDR3 bases: TGTGCCAGCAGTCCTGGGGGGGGTTACTCCTACGAGCAGTACTTC. Residues: CASSPGGGYSYEQYF. Looking up the rest from reference TRBV28 and TRBJ2-7 gives the full variable domain: DVKVTQSSRYLVKRTGEKVFLECVQDMDHENMFWYRQDPGLGLRLIYFSYDVKMKEKGDIPEGYSVSREKKERFSLILESASTNQTSMYLCASSPGGGYSYEQYFGPGTRLTVT.

This clone has at least ten counts. V and J are TRBV5-1 and TRBJ2-7; TRBD1 matches 7 bases. This CDR3 has 14 residues. Per the germline V gene, CDR1 is SGHRS and CDR2 is YFSETQ. The J segment lost 1 base and the V segment lost 4 bases, leaving 5 bases of the junction unmatched. The CDR3 is CASSRDSLSYEQYF. The DNA for the CDR3 is TGCGCCAGCAGCCGGGACAGTCTATCCTACGAGCAGTACTTC. Together with reference TRBV5-1 and TRBJ2-7, the CDR3 gives the full variable domain: KAGVTQTPRYLIKTRGQQVTLSCSPISGHRSVSWYQQTPGQGLQFLFEYFSETQRNKGNFPGRFSGRQFSNSRSEMNVSTLELGDSALYLCASSRDSLSYEQYFGPGTRLTVT.

This clone has only a few counts. The chain links TRBV9 to TRBJ2-1; TRBD2 agrees at 10 bases. There are 15 residues in the CDR3. CDR1 is SGDLS, CDR2 YYNGEE, per germline. With 0 bases clipped from V and 8 bases from J, the junction kept 5 bases outside the gene matches. CDR3 nucleotides: TGTGCCAGCAGCGTAGGGGGACTAGCGCTCGATGAGCAGTTCTTC. This codes for CASSVGGLALDEQFF.